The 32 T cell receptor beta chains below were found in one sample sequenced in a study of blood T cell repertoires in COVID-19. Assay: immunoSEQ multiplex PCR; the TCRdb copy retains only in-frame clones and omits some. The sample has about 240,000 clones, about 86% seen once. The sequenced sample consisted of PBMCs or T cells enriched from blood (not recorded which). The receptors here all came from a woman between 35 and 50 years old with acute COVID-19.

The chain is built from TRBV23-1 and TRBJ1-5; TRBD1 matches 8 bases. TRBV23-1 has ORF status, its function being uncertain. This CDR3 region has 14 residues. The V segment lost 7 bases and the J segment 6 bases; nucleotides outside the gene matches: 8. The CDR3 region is CASTRTGNIQPQHF. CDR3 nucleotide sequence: TGCGCCAGCACCCGGACAGGGAATATTCAGCCCCAGCATTTT.

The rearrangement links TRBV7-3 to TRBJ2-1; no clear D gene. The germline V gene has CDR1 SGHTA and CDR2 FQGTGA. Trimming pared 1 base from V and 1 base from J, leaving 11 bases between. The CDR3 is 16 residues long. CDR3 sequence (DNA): TGTGCCAGCAGCTTAAAGCCCCGCGCGTCCTACAATGAGCAGTTCTTC. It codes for CASSLKPRASYNEQFF.

CDR3 residues: CASSPPTDQETQYF. As DNA, the CDR3 is TGTGCCAGCAGCCCCCCTACTGATCAAGAGACCCAGTACTTC. The chain combines TRBV9 with TRBJ2-5, with D unclear. V lost 4 bases and J lost 2, with 12 bases in between. CDR3 length equals 14 residues. Germline V lookup: CDR1 SGDLS, CDR2 YYNGEE.

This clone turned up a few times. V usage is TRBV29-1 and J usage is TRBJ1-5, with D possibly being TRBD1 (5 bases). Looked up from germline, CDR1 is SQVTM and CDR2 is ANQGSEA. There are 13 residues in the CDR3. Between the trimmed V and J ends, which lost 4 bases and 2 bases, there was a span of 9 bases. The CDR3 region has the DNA TGCAGCGTTGTGGGGGGTGGCAATCAGCCCCAGCATTTT. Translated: CSVVGGGNQPQHF.

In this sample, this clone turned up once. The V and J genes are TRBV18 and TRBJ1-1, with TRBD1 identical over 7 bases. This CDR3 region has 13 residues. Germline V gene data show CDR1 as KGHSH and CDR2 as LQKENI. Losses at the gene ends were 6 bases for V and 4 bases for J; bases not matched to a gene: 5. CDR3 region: CASSQDRSTEAFF. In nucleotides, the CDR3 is TGTGCCAGCTCTCAGGACAGGAGCACTGAAGCTTTCTTT.

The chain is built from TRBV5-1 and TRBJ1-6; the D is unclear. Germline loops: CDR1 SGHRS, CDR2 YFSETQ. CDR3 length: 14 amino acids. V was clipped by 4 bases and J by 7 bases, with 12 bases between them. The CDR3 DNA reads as TGCGCCAGCAGCCATGAGGGTGGGAATTCACCCCTCCACTTT. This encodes CASSHEGGNSPLHF.

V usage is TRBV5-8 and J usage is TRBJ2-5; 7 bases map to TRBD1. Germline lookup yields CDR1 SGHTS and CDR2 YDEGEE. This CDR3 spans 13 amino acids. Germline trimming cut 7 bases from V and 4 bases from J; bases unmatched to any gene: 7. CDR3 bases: TGTGCCAGCCAACAGACAGGGTTAGAGACCCAGTACTTC. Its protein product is CASQQTGLETQYF.

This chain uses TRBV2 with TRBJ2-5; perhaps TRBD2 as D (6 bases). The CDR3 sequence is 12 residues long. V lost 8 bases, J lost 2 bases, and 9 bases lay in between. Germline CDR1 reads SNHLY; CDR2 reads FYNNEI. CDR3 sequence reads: CASSRGQETQYF. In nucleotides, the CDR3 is TGTGCCAGCTCTCGGGGGCAAGAGACCCAGTACTTC.

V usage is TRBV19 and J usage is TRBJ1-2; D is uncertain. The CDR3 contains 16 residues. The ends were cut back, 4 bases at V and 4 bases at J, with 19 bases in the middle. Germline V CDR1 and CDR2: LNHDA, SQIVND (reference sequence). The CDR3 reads CASSKSREGRSYGYTF. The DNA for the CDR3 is TGTGCCAGTAGTAAGAGCCGGGAAGGTAGGAGCTATGGCTACACCTTC.

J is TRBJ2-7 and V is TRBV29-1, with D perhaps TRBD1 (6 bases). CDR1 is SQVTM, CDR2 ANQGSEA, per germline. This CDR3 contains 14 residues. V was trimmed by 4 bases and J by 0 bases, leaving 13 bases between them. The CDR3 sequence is CSVVGDISSYEQYF. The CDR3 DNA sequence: TGCAGCGTTGTGGGGGACATAAGCTCCTACGAGCAGTACTTC.

The DNA for the CDR3 is TGTGCCACGGGCCTAGCGGGGGAAACCGGGGAGCTGTTTTTT. Its translation is CATGLAGETGELFF. This chain uses TRBV24-1 with TRBJ2-2, with 10 bases aligning to TRBD2. J gave up 5 bases and V 10 bases, and 6 bases lay outside the gene matches. CDR3 length: 14 amino acids. Looked up from germline, CDR1 is KGHDR and CDR2 is SFDVKD.

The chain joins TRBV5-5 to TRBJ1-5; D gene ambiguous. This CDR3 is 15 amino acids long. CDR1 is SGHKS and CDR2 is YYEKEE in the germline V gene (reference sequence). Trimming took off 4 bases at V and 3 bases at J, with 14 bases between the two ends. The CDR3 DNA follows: TGTGCCAGCAGCCCCACCGGCAGGAACAATCAGCCCCAGCATTTT. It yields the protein CASSPTGRNNQPQHF.

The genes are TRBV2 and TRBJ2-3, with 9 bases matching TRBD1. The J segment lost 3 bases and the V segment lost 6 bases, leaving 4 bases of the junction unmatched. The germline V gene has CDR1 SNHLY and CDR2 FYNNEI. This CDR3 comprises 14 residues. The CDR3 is CASRNRGRTDTQYF. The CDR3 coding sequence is TGTGCCAGCAGAAACAGGGGGCGGACAGATACGCAGTATTTT.

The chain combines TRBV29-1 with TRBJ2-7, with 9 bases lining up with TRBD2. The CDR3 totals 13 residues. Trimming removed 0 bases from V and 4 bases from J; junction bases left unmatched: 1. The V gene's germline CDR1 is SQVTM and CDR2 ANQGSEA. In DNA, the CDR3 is TGCAGCGTTGAAGAAACTAGCGGGTACGAGCAGTACTTC. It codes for CSVEETSGYEQYF.

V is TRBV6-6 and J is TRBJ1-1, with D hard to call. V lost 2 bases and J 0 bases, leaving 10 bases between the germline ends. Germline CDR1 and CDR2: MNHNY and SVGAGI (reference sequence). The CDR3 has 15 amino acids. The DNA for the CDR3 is TGTGCCAGCAGTTACCCCGACAACCTGAACACTGAAGCTTTCTTT. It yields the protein CASSYPDNLNTEAFF.

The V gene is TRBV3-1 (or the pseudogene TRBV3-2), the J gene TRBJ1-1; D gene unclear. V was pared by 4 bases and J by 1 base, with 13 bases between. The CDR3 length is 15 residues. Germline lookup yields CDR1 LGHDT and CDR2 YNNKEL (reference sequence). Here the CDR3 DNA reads TGTGCCAGCAGCCTGAGGGTGAGACCGAACACTGAAGCTTTCTTT. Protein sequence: CASSLRVRPNTEAFF.

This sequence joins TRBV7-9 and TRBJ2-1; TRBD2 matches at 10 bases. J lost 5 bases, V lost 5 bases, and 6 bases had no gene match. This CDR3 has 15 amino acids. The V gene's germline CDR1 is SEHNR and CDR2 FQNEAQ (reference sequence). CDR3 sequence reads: CASSLGLAENNEQFF. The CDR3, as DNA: TGTGCCAGCAGCCTAGGACTAGCGGAAAACAATGAGCAGTTCTTC.

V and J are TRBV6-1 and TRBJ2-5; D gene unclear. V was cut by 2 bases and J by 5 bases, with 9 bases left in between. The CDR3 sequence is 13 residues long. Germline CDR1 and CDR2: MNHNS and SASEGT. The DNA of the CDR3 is TGTGCCAGCAGTGAAAACCCTGGCGAGACCCAGTACTTC. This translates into CASSENPGETQYF.

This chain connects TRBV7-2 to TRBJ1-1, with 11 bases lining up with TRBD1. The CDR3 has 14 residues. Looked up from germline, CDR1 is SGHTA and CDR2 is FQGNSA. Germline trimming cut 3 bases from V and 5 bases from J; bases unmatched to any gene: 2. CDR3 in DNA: TGTGCCAGCAGCTTGGACAGGGGGCTTACTGAAGCTTTCTTT. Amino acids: CASSLDRGLTEAFF.

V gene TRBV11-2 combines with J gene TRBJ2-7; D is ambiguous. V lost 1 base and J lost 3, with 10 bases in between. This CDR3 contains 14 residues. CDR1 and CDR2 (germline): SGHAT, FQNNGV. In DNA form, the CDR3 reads TGTGCCAGCAGCTTAGCCCAGCTAGGCTACGAGCAGTACTTC. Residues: CASSLAQLGYEQYF. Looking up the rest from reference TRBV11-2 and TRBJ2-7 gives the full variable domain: EAGVAQSPRYKIIEKRQSVAFWCNPISGHATLYWYQQILGQGPKLLIQFQNNGVVDDSQLPKDRFSAERLKGVDSTLKIQPAKLEDSAVYLCASSLAQLGYEQYFGPGTRLTVT.

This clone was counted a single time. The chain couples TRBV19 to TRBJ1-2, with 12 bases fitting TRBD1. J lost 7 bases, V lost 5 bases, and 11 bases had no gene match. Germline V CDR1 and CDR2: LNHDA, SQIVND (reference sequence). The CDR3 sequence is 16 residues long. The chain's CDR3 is CASSPGTGGHLSGYTF. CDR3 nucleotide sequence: TGTGCCAGTAGTCCCGGGACAGGGGGCCACCTTAGTGGCTACACCTTC.

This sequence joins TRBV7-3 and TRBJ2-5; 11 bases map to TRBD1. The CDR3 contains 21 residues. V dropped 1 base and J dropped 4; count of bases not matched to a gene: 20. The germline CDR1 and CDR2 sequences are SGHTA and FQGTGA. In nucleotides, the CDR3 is TGTGCCAGCAGCTTAAGATTCCCACCCCTCCCGGGACAGGGGGTTTTAGAGACCCAGTACTTC. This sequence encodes CASSLRFPPLPGQGVLETQYF.

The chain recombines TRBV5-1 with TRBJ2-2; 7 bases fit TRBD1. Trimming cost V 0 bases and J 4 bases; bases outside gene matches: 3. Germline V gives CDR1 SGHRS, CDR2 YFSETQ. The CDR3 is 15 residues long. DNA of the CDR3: TGCGCCAGCAGCTTGGGTGGGACAGCCACCGGGGAGCTGTTTTTT. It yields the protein CASSLGGTATGELFF.

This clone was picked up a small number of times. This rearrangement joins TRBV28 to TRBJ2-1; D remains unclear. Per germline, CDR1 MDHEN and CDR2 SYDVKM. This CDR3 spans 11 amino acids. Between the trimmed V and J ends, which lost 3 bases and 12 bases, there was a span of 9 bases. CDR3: CASSFWAGQFF. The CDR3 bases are TGTGCCAGCAGTTTCTGGGCAGGGCAGTTCTTC. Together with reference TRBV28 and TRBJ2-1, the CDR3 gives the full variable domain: DVKVTQSSRYLVKRTGEKVFLECVQDMDHENMFWYRQDPGLGLRLIYFSYDVKMKEKGDIPEGYSVSREKKERFSLILESASTNQTSMYLCASSFWAGQFFGPGTRLTVL.

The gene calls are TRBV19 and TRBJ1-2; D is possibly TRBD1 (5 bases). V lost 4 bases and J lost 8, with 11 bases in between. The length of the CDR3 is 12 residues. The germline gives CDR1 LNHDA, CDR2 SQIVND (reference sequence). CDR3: CASSTQGGGYTF. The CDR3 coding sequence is TGTGCCAGTAGTACCCAGGGAGGGGGCTACACCTTC.

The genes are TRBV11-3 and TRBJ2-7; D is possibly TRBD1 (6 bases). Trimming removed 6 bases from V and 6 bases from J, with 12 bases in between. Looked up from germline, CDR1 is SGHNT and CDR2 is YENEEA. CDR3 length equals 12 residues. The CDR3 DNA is TGTGCCAGCAGTTTTGGGGGCATCGAGCAGTACTTC. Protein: CASSFGGIEQYF.

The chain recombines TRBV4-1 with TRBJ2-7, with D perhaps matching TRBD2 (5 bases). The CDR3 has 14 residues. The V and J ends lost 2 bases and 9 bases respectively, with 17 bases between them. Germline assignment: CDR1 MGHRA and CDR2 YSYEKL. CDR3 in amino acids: CASSQRTFSEGQYF. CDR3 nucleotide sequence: TGCGCCAGCAGCCAAAGGACTTTTTCGGAAGGGCAGTACTTC.

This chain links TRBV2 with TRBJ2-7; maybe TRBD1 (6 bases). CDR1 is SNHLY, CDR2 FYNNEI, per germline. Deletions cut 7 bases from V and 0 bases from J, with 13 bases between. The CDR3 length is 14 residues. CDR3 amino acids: CASKQQGSSYEQYF. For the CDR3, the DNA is TGTGCCAGCAAGCAACAGGGCAGCTCCTACGAGCAGTACTTC.

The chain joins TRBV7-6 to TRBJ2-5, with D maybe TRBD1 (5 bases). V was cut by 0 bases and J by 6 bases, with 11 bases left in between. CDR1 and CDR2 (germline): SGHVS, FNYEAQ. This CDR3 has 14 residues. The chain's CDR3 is CASSLAQGSKTQYF. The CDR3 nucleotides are TGTGCCAGCAGCTTAGCCCAGGGAAGTAAGACCCAGTACTTC.

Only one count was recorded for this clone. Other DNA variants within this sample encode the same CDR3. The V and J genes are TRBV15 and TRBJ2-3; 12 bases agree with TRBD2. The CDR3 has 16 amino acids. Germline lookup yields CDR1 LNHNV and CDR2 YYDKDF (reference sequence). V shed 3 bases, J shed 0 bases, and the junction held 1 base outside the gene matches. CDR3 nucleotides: TGTGCCACCAGCAGGGGACTAGCGGGTAGCACAGATACGCAGTATTTT. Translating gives CATSRGLAGSTDTQYF. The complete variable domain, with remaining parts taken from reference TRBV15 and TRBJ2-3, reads DAMVIQNPRYQVTQFGKPVTLSCSQTLNHNVMYWYQQKSSQAPKLLFHYYDKDFNNEADTPDNFQSRRPNTSFCFLDIRSPGLGDTAMYLCATSRGLAGSTDTQYFGPGTRLTVL.

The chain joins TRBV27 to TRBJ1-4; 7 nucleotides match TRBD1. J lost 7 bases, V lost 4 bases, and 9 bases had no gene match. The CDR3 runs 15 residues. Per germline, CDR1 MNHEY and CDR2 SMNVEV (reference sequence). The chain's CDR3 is CASSSRGPGSEKLFF. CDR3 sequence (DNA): TGTGCCAGCAGTTCTAGGGGGCCAGGGAGTGAAAAACTGTTTTTT. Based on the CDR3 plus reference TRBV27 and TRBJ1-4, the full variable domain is EAQVTQNPRYLITVTGKKLTVTCSQNMNHEYMSWYRQDPGLGLRQIYYSMNVEVTDKGDVPEGYKVSRKEKRNFPLILESPSPNQTSLYFCASSSRGPGSEKLFFGSGTQLSVL.

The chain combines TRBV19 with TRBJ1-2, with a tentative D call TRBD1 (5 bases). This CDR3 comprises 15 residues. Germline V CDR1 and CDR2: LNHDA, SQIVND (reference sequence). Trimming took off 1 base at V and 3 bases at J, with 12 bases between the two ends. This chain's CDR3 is CASSIGGGEDYGYTF. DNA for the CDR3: TGTGCCAGTAGTATAGGGGGAGGGGAAGACTATGGCTACACCTTC.